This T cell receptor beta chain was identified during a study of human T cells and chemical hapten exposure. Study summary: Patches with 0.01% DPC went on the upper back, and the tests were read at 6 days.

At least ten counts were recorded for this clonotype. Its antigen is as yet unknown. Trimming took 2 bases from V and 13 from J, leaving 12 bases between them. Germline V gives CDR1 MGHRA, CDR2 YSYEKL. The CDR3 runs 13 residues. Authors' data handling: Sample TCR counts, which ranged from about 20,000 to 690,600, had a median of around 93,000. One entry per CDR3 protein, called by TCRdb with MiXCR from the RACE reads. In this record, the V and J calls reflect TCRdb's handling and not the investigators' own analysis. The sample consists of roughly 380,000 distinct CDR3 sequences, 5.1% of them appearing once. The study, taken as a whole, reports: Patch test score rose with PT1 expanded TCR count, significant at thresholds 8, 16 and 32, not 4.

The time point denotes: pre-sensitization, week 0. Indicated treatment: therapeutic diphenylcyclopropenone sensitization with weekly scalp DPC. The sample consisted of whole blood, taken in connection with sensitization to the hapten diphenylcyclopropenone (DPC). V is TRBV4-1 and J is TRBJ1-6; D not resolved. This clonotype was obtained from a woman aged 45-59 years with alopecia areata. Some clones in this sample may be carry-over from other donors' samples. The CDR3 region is CASSQPIGDPLHF. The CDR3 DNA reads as TGCGCCAGCAGCCAACCCATTGGAGACCCCCTCCACTTT.